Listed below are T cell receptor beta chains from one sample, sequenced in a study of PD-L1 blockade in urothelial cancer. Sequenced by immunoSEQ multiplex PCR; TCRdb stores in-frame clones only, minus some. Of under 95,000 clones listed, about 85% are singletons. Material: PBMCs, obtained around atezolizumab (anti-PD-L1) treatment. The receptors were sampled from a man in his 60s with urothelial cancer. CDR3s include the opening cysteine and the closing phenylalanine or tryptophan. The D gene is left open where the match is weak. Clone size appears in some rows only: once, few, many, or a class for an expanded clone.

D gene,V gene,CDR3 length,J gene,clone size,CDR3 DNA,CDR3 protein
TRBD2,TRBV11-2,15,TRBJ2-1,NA,TGTGCCAGCAGCACGGGACTAGCCTCGCGATATGAGCAGTTCTTC,CASSTGLASRYEQFF
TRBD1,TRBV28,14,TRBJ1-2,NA,TGTGCCAGCTTAGTCCCGGGACAGGGCCATGGCTACACCTTC,CASLVPGQGHGYTF
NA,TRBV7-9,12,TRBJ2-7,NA,TGTGCCAGCGGCGGAAGCTCCTACGAGCAGTACTTC,CASGGSSYEQYF
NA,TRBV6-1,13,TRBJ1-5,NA,TGTGCCAGCAGTGAGCAGGGGAATCAGCCCCAGCATTTT,CASSEQGNQPQHF
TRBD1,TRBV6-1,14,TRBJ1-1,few,TGTGCCAGCAGCCCGACAGGGGTGAACACTGAAGCTTTCTTT,CASSPTGVNTEAFF
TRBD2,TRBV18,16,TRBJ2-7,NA,TGTGCCAGCTCATCGTCTTGGCGGGAGGGTATTGGTGAGCAGTACTTC,CASSSSWREGIGEQYF
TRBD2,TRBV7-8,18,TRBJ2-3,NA,TGTGCCAGCAGCTTAGCGCGACTAGCGGGGGCAAGCACAGATACGCAGTATTTT,CASSLARLAGASTDTQYF
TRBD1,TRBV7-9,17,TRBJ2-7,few,TGTGCCAGCAGCCCCTATACCGGGACAGTCCTTACCTACGAGCAGTACTTC,CASSPYTGTVLTYEQYF
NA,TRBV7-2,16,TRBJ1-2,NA,TGTGCCAGCAGCCCTCACAGGAGCCAAAGGGACTATGGCTACACCTTC,CASSPHRSQRDYGYTF
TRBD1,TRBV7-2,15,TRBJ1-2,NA,TGTGCCAGCAGCCTGACCGGGACAGGGAGGTATGGCTACACCTTC,CASSLTGTGRYGYTF
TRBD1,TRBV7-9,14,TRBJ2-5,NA,TGTGCCAGCAGCTTACAGGGGGCACGGGAGACCCAGTACTTC,CASSLQGARETQYF
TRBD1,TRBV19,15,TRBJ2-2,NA,TGTGCCACCCGGAGGACAGGGGGCCGTACCGGGGAGCTGTTTTTT,CATRRTGGRTGELFF
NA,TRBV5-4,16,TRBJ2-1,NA,TGTGCCAGCAGCTCCCAAAGAACAACCAACTACAATGAGCAGTTCTTC,CASSSQRTTNYNEQFF
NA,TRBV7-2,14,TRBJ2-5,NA,TGTGCCAGCAAGCACCGCCAGGGGCAAGAGACCCAGTACTTC,CASKHRQGQETQYF
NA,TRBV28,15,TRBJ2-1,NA,TGTGCCAGCAGAGCTACTAGCCCCAACTACAATGAGCAGTTCTTC,CASRATSPNYNEQFF
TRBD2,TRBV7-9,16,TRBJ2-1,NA,TGTGCCAGCAGAGAATCCAGGACTAGCGGTTACAATGAGCAGTTCTTC,CASRESRTSGYNEQFF
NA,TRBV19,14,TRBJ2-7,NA,TGTGCCAGTAGTATATACGGGAGCTCCTACGAGCAGTACTTC,CASSIYGSSYEQYF
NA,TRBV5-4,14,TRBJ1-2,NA,TGTGCCAGCAGCTTGGCCTTCAGCCGGGATGGCTACACCTTC,CASSLAFSRDGYTF
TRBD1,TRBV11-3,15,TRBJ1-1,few,TGTGCCAGCAGCTCCCAAGGGACAGCGAACACTGAAGCTTTCTTT,CASSSQGTANTEAFF
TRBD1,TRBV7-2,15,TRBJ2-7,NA,TGTGCCAGCAGCTTTGGGGCCGACAGGGGGGGCGAGCAGTACTTC,CASSFGADRGGEQYF
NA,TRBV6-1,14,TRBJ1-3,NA,TGTGCCAGCAGGCTTCAGCGCGTGATTGACACCATATATTTT,CASRLQRVIDTIYF
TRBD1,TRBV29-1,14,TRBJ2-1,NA,TGCAGCGTTGTTAGGACAGGGGGCTACAATGAGCAGTTCTTC,CSVVRTGGYNEQFF
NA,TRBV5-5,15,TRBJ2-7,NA,TGTGCCAGCAGCTTGGGACTAGACTACTTCTCCGAGCAGTACTTC,CASSLGLDYFSEQYF
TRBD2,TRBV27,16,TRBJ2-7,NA,TGTGCCAGCAGTTTTCGGACTAGCGGGCTTTCCTACGAGCAGTACTTC,CASSFRTSGLSYEQYF
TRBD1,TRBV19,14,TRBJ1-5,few,TGTGCCAGTCAGGGACAGTCCAACAATCAGCCCCAGCATTTT,CASQGQSNNQPQHF
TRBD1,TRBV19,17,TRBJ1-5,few,TGTGCCAGTAGCCCCCTAGGGACAGGGGTCGTCAATCAGCCCCAGCATTTT,CASSPLGTGVVNQPQHF
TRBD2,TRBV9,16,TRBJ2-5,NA,TGTGCCAGCAGTTCCTTAGCGGGCGGGGGAGGAGAGACCCAGTACTTC,CASSSLAGGGGETQYF
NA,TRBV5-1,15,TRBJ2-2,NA,TGCGCCAGCAGCTTCGCCCCAGGTGGGACCGGGGAGCTGTTTTTT,CASSFAPGGTGELFF
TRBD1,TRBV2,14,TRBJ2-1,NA,TGTGCCAGCATTACGGGACAGGAACACAATGAGCAGTTCTTC,CASITGQEHNEQFF
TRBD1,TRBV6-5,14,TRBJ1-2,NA,TGTGCCAGCAGTTACGGGGACAGGGAGTATGGCTACACCTTC,CASSYGDREYGYTF
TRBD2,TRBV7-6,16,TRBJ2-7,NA,TGTGCCAGCAGCTTAGCGGGCGGGAGGGCCCCCTACGAGCAGTACTTC,CASSLAGGRAPYEQYF
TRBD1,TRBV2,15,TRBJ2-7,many,TGTGCCAGCAGTGAATTTAGGGACAGCTCCTACGAGCAGTACTTC,CASSEFRDSSYEQYF
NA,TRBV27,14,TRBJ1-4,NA,TGTGCCAGCAGTTTATCCCGGTCGGGGGAAAAACTGTTTTTT,CASSLSRSGEKLFF
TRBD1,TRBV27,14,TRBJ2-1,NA,TGTGCCAGCTATAGACAGGGGGCCTACAATGAGCAGTTCTTC,CASYRQGAYNEQFF
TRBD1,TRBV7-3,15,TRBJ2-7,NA,TGTGCCAGCAGCTTAAGGGCCGGGACAGATTACGAGCAGTACTTC,CASSLRAGTDYEQYF
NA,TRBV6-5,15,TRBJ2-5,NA,TGTGCCAGCAGTTACTCGGTCTTCCGCGGAGAGACCCAGTACTTC,CASSYSVFRGETQYF
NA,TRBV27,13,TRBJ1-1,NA,TGTGCCAGCAGTCCCTCCCGGCAGGGCTCCGCTTTCTTT,CASSPSRQGSAFF
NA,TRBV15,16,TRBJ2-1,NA,TGTGCCACCAGCAGATCCGACCGGCGACTAAGAAATGAGCAGTTCTTC,CATSRSDRRLRNEQFF
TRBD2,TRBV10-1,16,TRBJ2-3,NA,TGCGCCAGCAGTGAGTCGGTAGCGGGAGGTTTGATAACGCAGTATTTT,CASSESVAGGLITQYF
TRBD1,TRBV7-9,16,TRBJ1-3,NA,TGTGCCAGCAGCCTTTTCGGACAGGGAGGGCGAAACACCATATATTTT,CASSLFGQGGRNTIYF
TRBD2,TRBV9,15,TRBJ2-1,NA,TGTGCCAGCAGCGTAGGCACTAGCGGGGGTAATGAGCAGTTCTTC,CASSVGTSGGNEQFF
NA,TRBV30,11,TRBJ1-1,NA,TGTGCCTGGATCCCCGGCACTGAAGCTTTCTTT,CAWIPGTEAFF
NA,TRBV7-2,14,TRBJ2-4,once,TGTGCCAGCAGCCCTACGATCGCCAAAAACATTCAGTACTTC,CASSPTIAKNIQYF
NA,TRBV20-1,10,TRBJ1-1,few,TGCAGTGCCCTGCGAGGAGAAGCTTTCTTT,CSALRGEAFF
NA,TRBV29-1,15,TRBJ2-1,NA,TGCAGCGTTACCAGACAGGGGAGGGCGAACAATGAGCAGTTCTTC,CSVTRQGRANNEQFF
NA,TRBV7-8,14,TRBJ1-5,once,TGTGCCAGCAGCGTCACAGATTACAATCAGCCCCAGCATTTT,CASSVTDYNQPQHF
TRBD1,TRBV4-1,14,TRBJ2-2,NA,TGCGCCAGCAGCTCCGGGACAGTTGCCGGGGAGCTGTTTTTT,CASSSGTVAGELFF
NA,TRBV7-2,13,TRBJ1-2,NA,TGTGCCAGCAGCCCGTGGGGCCTGGAGGGCTACACCTTC,CASSPWGLEGYTF
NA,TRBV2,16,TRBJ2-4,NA,TGTGCCAGCACAGGGTCGACAGGACGTGCCAAAAACATTCAGTACTTC,CASTGSTGRAKNIQYF
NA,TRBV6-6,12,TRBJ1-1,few,TGTGCCAGCAGTATCATGAACACTGAAGCTTTCTTT,CASSIMNTEAFF
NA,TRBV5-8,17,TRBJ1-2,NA,TGTGCCAGCAGCTTTGCCTCAGGGCGTTTGGGGTCTAATGGCTACACCTTC,CASSFASGRLGSNGYTF
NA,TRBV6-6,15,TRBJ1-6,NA,TGTGCCAGCAGTTACTCAAGGCGCCAGGATTCACCCCTCCACTTT,CASSYSRRQDSPLHF
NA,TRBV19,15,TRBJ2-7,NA,TGTGCCAGTAGTATCGGGGGAGGTACCTCCTACGAGCAGTACTTC,CASSIGGGTSYEQYF
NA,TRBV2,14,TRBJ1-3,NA,TGTGCCAGCAGTGAAGTTACAGGGATCCCTTCCATATATTTT,CASSEVTGIPSIYF
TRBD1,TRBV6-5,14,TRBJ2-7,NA,TGTGCCAGCAGACAGGGGGCGAACTCCTACGAGCAGTACTTC,CASRQGANSYEQYF